This T cell receptor (beta chain) was obtained from a study of control samples from healthy donors and cancer patients. Measured with immunoSEQ multiplex PCR; TCRdb has only the in-frame clones, and not every one. The sample has 65,000 to 90,000 clones, around 87% seen once. This clone was picked up a small number of times. The ends lost 6 bases at V and 4 bases at J; junction bases unmatched: 5. CDR3 length: 13 residues. The germline CDR1 and CDR2 sequences are MNHNY and SVGAGI (reference sequence). The sequenced sample consisted of blood. This chain joins TRBV6-6 and TRBJ2-7, with 8 positions matching TRBD1. The TCR sequence derives from a man aged 50-59 years in good health. As DNA, the CDR3 is TGTGCCAGCAGCGGGACAGGATCATACGAGCAGTACGTC. Translating it yields CASSGTGSYEQYV.